This T cell receptor beta chain was recovered during a study of response to subunit inactivated influenza vaccine. Study-wide results and caveats: Authors suggested each seasonal flu vaccination may recruit only limited numbers of new T cells.

The ends were cut back, 1 base at V and 1 base at J, with 7 bases in the middle. The length of the CDR3 is 14 residues. This clonotype was observed at least ten times. Its antigen remains unidentified. TCRdb recomputed calls from the RT-PCR reads with MiXCR, one row per CDR3 protein. In the table there are about 530,000 distinct CDR3 sequences, roughly 13% of which are singletons. This TCR was sampled from a man between 50 and 59 years old who received an inactivated influenza vaccine. The genes are TRBV12-3 or TRBV12-4 and TRBJ1-1; D is uncertain. Material: PBMCs from blood, obtained roughly 48 days after vaccination. The CDR3 region is CASSLGGPNTEAFF. As DNA, the CDR3 is TGTGCCAGCAGTTTAGGCGGGCCGAACACTGAAGCTTTCTTT.